The 17 T cell receptor beta chains below all came from one sample that was sequenced in a study of T cell responses to AZD1222 COVID-19 vaccine. Sequenced by immunoSEQ multiplex PCR; TCRdb stores in-frame clones only, minus some. The sample has roughly 190,000 clones, roughly nine tenths seen once; the top ten hold around 3.5%. The source was peripheral blood, collected 28 days after the second AZD1222 dose. The source of these receptors is an adult who received the AZD1222 COVID-19 vaccine.

This chain joins TRBV19 and TRBJ1-2; 8 bases are shared with TRBD1. This CDR3 is 13 amino acids long. With V trimmed by 10 bases and J by 3 bases, 7 bases remained unmatched. The V gene's germline CDR1 is LNHDA and CDR2 SQIVND (reference sequence). The CDR3 DNA reads TGTGCCACCCGGGACAGGACCCACTATGGCTACACCTTC. Encoded protein: CATRDRTHYGYTF.

This chain uses TRBV28 with TRBJ1-5, with D unresolved. Germline values: CDR1 MDHEN, CDR2 SYDVKM. This CDR3 contains 15 residues. V was pared by 1 base and J by 3 bases, with 10 bases between. In nucleotides, the CDR3 is TGTGCCAGCAGTTTATACGGCAGCCACAATCAGCCCCAGCATTTT. Amino acid sequence: CASSLYGSHNQPQHF.

The rearrangement joins TRBV10-2 to TRBJ2-5, with D possibly TRBD1 on 5 matching bases. Germline V gene data show CDR1 as WSHSY and CDR2 as SAAADI. The V gene lost 2 bases and the J gene lost 2 bases, with 12 bases spanning the gap. CDR3 length: 15 amino acids. The CDR3 region has the DNA TGCGCCAGCAGTGAGCCCTTTAGGGGTCAAGAGACCCAGTACTTC. Translation gives CASSEPFRGQETQYF.

This chain connects TRBV11-3 to TRBJ1-1; D unclear. Trimming pared 1 base from V and 5 bases from J, leaving 17 bases between. The CDR3 has 16 residues. Germline CDR1 is SGHNT and CDR2 is YENEEA. The CDR3 reads CASSLVGRYLGTEAFF. The CDR3 coding sequence is TGTGCCAGCAGCTTAGTCGGCCGCTACCTGGGGACTGAAGCTTTCTTT.

The chain links TRBV14 to TRBJ1-3; possibly TRBD1 for D (6 bases). CDR1 is SGHDN and CDR2 is FVKESK in the germline V gene. Between the trimmed V and J ends, which lost 2 bases and 2 bases, there was a span of 7 bases. The CDR3 covers 14 residues. CDR3 sequence reads: CASSQTGPGNTIYF. CDR3 nucleotide sequence: TGTGCCAGCAGCCAAACAGGGCCTGGAAACACCATATATTTT.

The chain joins TRBV10-3 to TRBJ2-7; the match to TRBD1 covers 7 bases. The V and J ends lost 11 bases and 2 bases, in that order; junction bases with no gene match: 6. CDR3 length equals 12 residues. Germline CDR1 reads ENHRY; CDR2 reads SYGVKD. This chain's CDR3 is CAPTGIAYEQYF. CDR3 coding DNA: TGTGCCCCGACAGGGATTGCCTACGAGCAGTACTTC.

CDR3 nucleotides: TGTGCCAGCAGCAACGGACAGGGGGCTGGAAACACCATATATTTT. Protein sequence: CASSNGQGAGNTIYF. The chain recombines TRBV7-2 with TRBJ1-3; 10 bases align to TRBD1. Per the germline V gene, CDR1 is SGHTA and CDR2 is FQGNSA. This CDR3 is 15 amino acids long. The ends lost 5 bases at V and 2 bases at J; junction bases unmatched: 3.

The chain couples TRBV28 to TRBJ2-1, with 9 nucleotides matching TRBD2. After removal of 11 bases from V and 4 bases from J, the junction contained 9 bases not matched to a gene. Germline CDR1 MDHEN, CDR2 SYDVKM. The CDR3 is 14 amino acids. The CDR3 bases are TGTGCCCTGCGGCGGGAGGGTGGATACAATGAGCAGTTCTTC. Its protein is CALRREGGYNEQFF.

This clone was seen once. This same CDR3 is encoded by further DNA sequences in the sample. The chain recombines TRBV7-9 with TRBJ2-2, with 8 nucleotides matching TRBD2. Per the germline V gene, CDR1 is SEHNR and CDR2 is FQNEAQ (reference sequence). V trimming: 5 bases; J trimming: 8 bases; junction bases outside the gene matches: 7. The CDR3 runs to 14 residues. The CDR3 DNA is TGTGCCAGCAGCCTAGGACTAGCAACGGGGGAGCTGTTTTTT. Protein product: CASSLGLATGELFF.

This clone occurred once. The chain recombines TRBV11-2 with TRBJ1-4; D ambiguous. CDR1 is SGHAT and CDR2 is FQNNGV in the germline V gene. V was pared by 3 bases and J by 7 bases, with 3 bases between. The CDR3 extends over 11 amino acids. CDR3 nucleotides: TGTGCCAGCAGCTTTAGTGAAAAACTGTTTTTT. It yields the protein CASSFSEKLFF.

The rearrangement links TRBV4-1 to TRBJ2-1; unclear D gene. There are 12 residues in the CDR3. Trimming took 4 bases from V and 5 from J, leaving 6 bases between them. Germline-derived CDR1 and CDR2 are MGHRA and YSYEKL. The chain's CDR3 is CASSRMDNEQFF. In DNA, the CDR3 is TGCGCCAGCAGCCGGATGGACAATGAGCAGTTCTTC.

This chain uses TRBV21-1 with TRBJ2-3; TRBD2, the D gene given by the table, was not confirmed from the DNA. TRBV21-1 is shown as a pseudogene. The CDR3 is 15 amino acids. This CDR3 is CASSKGLAGWGTQYF. The CDR3 nucleotides read TGTGCCAGCAGCAAAGGACTAGCGGGATGGGGTACGCAGTATTTT.

J is TRBJ2-1 and V is TRBV21-1; the table's TRBD2 call for D was not verified on the DNA. TRBV21-1 is a pseudogene. The length of the CDR3 is 19 residues. CDR3 amino acids: CASSKMTSGRASSYNEQFF. CDR3 DNA sequence: TGTGCCAGCAGCAAAATGACTAGCGGGAGGGCGAGCTCCTACAATGAGCAGTTCTTC.

J is TRBJ1-1 and V is TRBV5-1; D not certain. CDR1 is SGHRS and CDR2 is YFSETQ in the germline V gene. V was shortened by 0 bases and J by 1 base, with 10 bases between the two germline ends. This CDR3 comprises 15 residues. CDR3 amino acids: CASSLGGRKNTEAFF. The CDR3 nucleotides are TGCGCCAGCAGCTTGGGTGGCAGGAAGAACACTGAAGCTTTCTTT.

The rearrangement uses TRBV29-1 and TRBJ1-2; the D gene is possibly TRBD1 (5 bases). CDR1 SQVTM and CDR2 ANQGSEA come from the germline V gene. The CDR3 length is 16 residues. V was shortened by 0 bases and J by 2 bases, with 16 bases between the two germline ends. CDR3 DNA: TGCAGCGTTGAAGATCGTGGGACCAGTATCAACTATGGCTACACCTTC. This gives the protein CSVEDRGTSINYGYTF.

As DNA, the CDR3 is TGTGCCAGCAGCCGGGGGTCTGGAAACACCATATATTTT. Translation: CASSRGSGNTIYF. The rearrangement joins TRBV21-1 to TRBJ1-3. TRBV21-1 counts as a pseudogene. CDR3 size: 13 residues.

The gene calls are TRBV2 and TRBJ1-4; perhaps TRBD1 as D (6 bases). There are 15 residues in the CDR3. Germline assignment: CDR1 SNHLY and CDR2 FYNNEI. V shed 8 bases and J shed 7 bases, with 20 bases lying between them. CDR3 nucleotide sequence: TGTGCCAGCGCCGCAAGGACAGACACGGGTGAAAAACTGTTTTTT. This gives the protein CASAARTDTGEKLFF.